The rows below give T cell receptor beta chains drawn from one sample of a study of CD8+CD57+ T cells in acquired aplastic anemia. Each CDR3 protein is one row after TCRdb ran MiXCR on the reads. Altogether around 150,000 distinct CDR3 sequences are present, roughly 48% being singletons, with the ten largest covering approximately 2.8%. The sequenced sample consisted of sorted CD4+, CD8+, or CD8+CD57+ T cells (not recorded which) from PBMCs. These receptors came from a human donor with aplastic anemia. CDR3s include the opening cysteine and the closing phenylalanine or tryptophan. Each record gives: clone size, J gene, D gene, V gene, CDR3 protein, CDR3 DNA. The D gene is left open where the match is weak. Clone size is not always given. Where it is, it says once, few, many or a class for expanded clones.

many,TRBJ2-1,NA,TRBV12-3/TRBV12-4,CASTKPGGYNEQFF,TGTGCCAGCACCAAACCTGGAGGGTACAATGAGCAGTTCTTC
many,TRBJ2-7,TRBD2,TRBV10-3,CAIRLAGSSYEQYF,TGTGCCATCAGGCTAGCGGGCTCCTCCTACGAGCAGTACTTC
NA,TRBJ2-1,TRBD2,TRBV24-1,CATSDASGSSYNEQFF,TGTGCCACCAGTGATGCTAGCGGGAGCTCCTACAATGAGCAGTTCTTC
NA,TRBJ1-2,NA,TRBV7-9,CASSSGRYGYTF,TGTGCCAGCAGTTCCGGGAGGTATGGCTACACCTTC
few,TRBJ2-5,TRBD1,TRBV19,CASSRGQGGGTQYF,TGTGCCAGTAGCCGGGGACAGGGCGGAGGGACCCAGTACTTC
many,TRBJ1-6,NA,TRBV6-5,CASSPSGTSNSPLHF,TGTGCCAGCAGTCCCTCCGGGACCTCTAATTCACCCCTCCACTTT
many,TRBJ2-7,NA,TRBV27,CASRFREGRGQYF,TGTGCCAGCAGATTTAGGGAGGGCAGGGGGCAGTACTTC
NA,TRBJ2-1,TRBD2,TRBV5-1,CASSLIPSGRLRNEQFF,TGCGCCAGCAGCTTGATCCCTAGCGGGAGATTAAGGAATGAGCAGTTCTTC
NA,TRBJ2-3,NA,TRBV12-5,CASGTPAGTGTDTQYF,TGTGCTAGTGGTACCCCCGCCGGGACGGGCACAGATACGCAGTATTTT
many,TRBJ2-7,TRBD2,TRBV12-3/TRBV12-4,CASTSGTSNSYEQYF,TGTGCCAGCACCTCCGGGACTAGCAACTCCTACGAGCAGTACTTC
few,TRBJ1-1,NA,TRBV2,CASTEAGGESEAFF,TGTGCCAGCACCGAGGCGGGGGGCGAAAGTGAAGCTTTCTTT
NA,TRBJ1-5,NA,TRBV10-3,CAISDRGVGQPQHF,TGTGCCATCAGTGACAGAGGGGTAGGACAGCCCCAGCATTTT
many,TRBJ2-7,NA,TRBV20-1,CSARVPPKSDEQYF,TGCAGTGCTAGAGTCCCCCCCAAGAGTGACGAGCAGTACTTC
once,TRBJ1-4,TRBD1,TRBV2,CASSGQGLGDEKLFF,TGTGCCAGCAGTGGACAGGGACTAGGCGATGAAAAACTGTTTTTT
NA,TRBJ2-1,NA,TRBV9,CASSEGGIGYNEQFF,TGTGCCAGCAGCGAGGGGGGGATTGGCTACAATGAGCAGTTCTTC
once,TRBJ1-6,TRBD1,TRBV4-2,CASSQGPKQGISLHF,TGTGCCAGCAGCCAAGGGCCGAAACAGGGGATATCCCTCCACTTT
many,TRBJ2-7,TRBD1,TRBV20-1,CSAQRQGEQYF,TGCAGTGCCCAACGACAGGGCGAGCAGTACTTC
NA,TRBJ2-1,NA,TRBV4-2,CASSLMAGQGIAEQFF,TGTGCCAGCAGCCTAATGGCGGGGCAGGGGATTGCTGAGCAGTTCTTC
NA,TRBJ2-7,NA,TRBV7-6,CASSSGLRYEQYF,TGTGCCAGCAGCTCGGGACTCAGATACGAGCAGTACTTC
once,TRBJ1-6,NA,TRBV19,CASLSSYNSPLHF,TGTGCCAGCCTTAGCTCCTATAATTCACCCCTCCACTTT
few,TRBJ2-7,TRBD1,TRBV7-6,CASSARVTGRYEQYF,TGTGCCAGCAGCGCTAGAGTGACAGGGCGGTACGAGCAGTACTTC
NA,TRBJ1-2,NA,TRBV13,CASSSVQEHPDYGYTF,TGTGCCAGCAGCTCCGTACAAGAACATCCGGACTATGGCTACACCTTC
NA,TRBJ1-2,NA,TRBV6-5,CASSYTMTGPIYGYTF,TGTGCCAGCAGTTACACTATGACGGGACCTATTTATGGCTACACCTTC
many,TRBJ1-1,NA,TRBV6-1,CASSRGPTNTEAFF,TGTGCCAGCAGCCGGGGGCCGACGAACACTGAAGCTTTCTTT